The entry below describes one T cell receptor (beta chain). Its antigen is unknown. This entry belongs to a study of OX40 agonist ivuxolimab in advanced cancers. The study's findings and limits: Relative to CD4+ cells, CD8+ T cells on average had more expanded clones.

Repertoires were generated with immunoSEQ multiplex PCR, while TCRdb's copy carries only in-frame clones and drops some. The sample includes around 80,000 clones, about 90% of them seen just once. The V gene's germline CDR1 is SGHVS and CDR2 FNYEAQ. The CDR3 is 13 amino acids. V shed 5 bases and J shed 3 bases, with 10 bases lying between them. The input for sequencing was CD4+ or CD8+ T cells sorted from blood, taken in a trial of the OX40 agonist ivuxolimab. This receptor was identified in an adult with an advanced solid tumor such as melanoma, head and neck, liver or kidney cancer. The chain couples TRBV7-6 to TRBJ1-2; the D gene is possibly TRBD1 (6 bases). The CDR3 loop is CASSPRGYYGYTF. Written as DNA, the CDR3 is TGTGCCAGCAGCCCCAGGGGATACTATGGCTACACCTTC. The full variable domain, completed using reference TRBV7-6 and TRBJ1-2, is GAGVSQSPRYKVTKRGQDVALRCDPISGHVSLYWYRQALGQGPEFLTYFNYEAQQDKSGLPNDRFSAERPEGSISTLTIQRTEQRDSAMYRCASSPRGYYGYTFGSGTRLTVV.